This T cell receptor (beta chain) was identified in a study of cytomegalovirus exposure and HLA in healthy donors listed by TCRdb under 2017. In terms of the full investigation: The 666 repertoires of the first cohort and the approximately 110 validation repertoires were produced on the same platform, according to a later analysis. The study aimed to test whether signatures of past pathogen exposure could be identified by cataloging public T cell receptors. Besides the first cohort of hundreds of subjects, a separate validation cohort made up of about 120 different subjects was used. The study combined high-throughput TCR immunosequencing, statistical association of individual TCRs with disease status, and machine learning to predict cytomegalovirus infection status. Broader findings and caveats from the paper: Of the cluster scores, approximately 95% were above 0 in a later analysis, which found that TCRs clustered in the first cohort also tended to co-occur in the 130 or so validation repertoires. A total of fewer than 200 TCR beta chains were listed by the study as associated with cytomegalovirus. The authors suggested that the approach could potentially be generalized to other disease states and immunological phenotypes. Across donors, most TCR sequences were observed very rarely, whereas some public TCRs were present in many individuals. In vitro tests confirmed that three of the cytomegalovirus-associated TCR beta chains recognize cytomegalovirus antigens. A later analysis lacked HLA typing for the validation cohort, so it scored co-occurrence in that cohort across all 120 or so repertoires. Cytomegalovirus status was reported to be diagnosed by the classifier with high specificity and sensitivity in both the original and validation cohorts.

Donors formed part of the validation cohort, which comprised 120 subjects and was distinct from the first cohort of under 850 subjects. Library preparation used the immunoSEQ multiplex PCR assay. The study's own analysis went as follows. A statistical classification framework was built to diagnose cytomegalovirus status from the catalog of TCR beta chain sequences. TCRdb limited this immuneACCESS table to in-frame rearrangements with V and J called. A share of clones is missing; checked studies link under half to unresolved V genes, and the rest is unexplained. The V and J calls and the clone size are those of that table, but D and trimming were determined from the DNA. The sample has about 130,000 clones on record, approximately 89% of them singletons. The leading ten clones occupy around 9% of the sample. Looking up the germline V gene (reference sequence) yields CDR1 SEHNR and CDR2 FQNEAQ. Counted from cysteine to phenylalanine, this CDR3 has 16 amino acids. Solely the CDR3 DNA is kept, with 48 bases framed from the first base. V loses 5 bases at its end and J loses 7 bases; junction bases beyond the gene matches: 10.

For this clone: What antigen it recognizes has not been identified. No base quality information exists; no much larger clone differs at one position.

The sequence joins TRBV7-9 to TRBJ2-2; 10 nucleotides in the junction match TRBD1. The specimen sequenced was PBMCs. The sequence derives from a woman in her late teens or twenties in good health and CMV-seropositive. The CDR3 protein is CASSPRQGARIGELFF. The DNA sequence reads TGTGCCAGCAGCCCTCGACAGGGGGCAAGAATCGGGGAGCTGTTTTTT.